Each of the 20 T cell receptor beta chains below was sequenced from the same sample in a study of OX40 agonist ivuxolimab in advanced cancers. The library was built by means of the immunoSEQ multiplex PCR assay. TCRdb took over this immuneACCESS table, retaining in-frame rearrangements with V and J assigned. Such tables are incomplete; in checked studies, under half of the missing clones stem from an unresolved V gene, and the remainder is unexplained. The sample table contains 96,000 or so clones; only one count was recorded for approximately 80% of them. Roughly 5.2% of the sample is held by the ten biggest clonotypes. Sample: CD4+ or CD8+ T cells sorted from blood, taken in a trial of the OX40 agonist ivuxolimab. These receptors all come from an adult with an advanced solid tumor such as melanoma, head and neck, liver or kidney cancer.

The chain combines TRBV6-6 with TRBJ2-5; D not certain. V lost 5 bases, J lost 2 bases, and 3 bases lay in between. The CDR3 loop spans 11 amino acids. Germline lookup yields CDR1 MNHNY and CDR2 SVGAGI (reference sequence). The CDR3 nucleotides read TGTGCCAGCAGTCCGCAAGAGACCCAGTACTTC. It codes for CASSPQETQYF.

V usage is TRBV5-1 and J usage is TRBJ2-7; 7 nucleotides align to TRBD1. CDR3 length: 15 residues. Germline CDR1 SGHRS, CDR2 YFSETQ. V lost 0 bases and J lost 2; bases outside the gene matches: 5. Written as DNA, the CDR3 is TGCGCCAGCAGCTTGGGTGGGACAGCGGCCTACGAGCAGTACTTC. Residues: CASSLGGTAAYEQYF.

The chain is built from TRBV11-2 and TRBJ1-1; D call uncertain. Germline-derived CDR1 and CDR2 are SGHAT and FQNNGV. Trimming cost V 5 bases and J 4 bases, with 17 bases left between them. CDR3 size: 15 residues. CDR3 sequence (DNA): TGTGCCAGCAGCCCGCCGTGGGAGATGGGCACTGAAGCTTTCTTT. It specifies CASSPPWEMGTEAFF.

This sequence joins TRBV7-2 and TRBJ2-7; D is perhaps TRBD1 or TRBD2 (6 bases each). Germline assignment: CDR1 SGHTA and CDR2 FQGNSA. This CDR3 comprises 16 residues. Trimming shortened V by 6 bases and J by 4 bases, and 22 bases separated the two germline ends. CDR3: CASSLTTGWREYEQYF. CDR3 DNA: TGTGCCAGCAGTCTTACCACAGGGTGGAGGGAGTACGAGCAGTACTTC.

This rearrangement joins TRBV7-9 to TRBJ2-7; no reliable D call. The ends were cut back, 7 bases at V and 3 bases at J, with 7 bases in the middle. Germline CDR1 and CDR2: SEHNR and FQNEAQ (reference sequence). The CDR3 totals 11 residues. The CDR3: CASTSGYEQYF. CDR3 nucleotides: TGTGCCAGCACTTCGGGCTACGAGCAGTACTTC. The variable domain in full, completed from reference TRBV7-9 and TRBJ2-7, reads DTGVSQNPRHKITKRGQNVTFRCDPISEHNRLYWYRQTLGQGPEFLTYFQNEAQLEKSRLLSDRFSAERPKGSFSTLEIQRTEQGDSAMYLCASTSGYEQYFGPGTRLTVT.

CDR3 DNA sequence: TGTGCCAGCAGAATGGGGGACAAGGAAAGAAACACCATATATTTT. It is translated as CASRMGDKERNTIYF. This rearrangement joins TRBV6-4 to TRBJ1-3; tentatively, D is TRBD1 (6 bases). This CDR3 comprises 15 residues. The germline V gene has CDR1 MRHNA and CDR2 SNTAGT. V was shortened by 6 bases and J by 5 bases, with 17 bases between the two germline ends.

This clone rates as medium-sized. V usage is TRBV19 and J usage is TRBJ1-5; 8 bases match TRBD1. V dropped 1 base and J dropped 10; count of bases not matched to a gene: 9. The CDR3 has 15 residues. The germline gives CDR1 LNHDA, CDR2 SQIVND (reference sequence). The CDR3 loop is CASSIGPQGGRPQHF. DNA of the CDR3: TGTGCCAGTAGTATAGGCCCACAGGGGGGTCGTCCCCAGCATTTT.

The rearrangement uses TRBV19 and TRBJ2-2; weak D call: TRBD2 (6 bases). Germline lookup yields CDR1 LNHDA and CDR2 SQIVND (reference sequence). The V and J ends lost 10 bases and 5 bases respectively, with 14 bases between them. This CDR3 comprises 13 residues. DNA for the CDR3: TGTGCCACCGACTCAGGAGGGACCGGGGAGCTGTTTTTT. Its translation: CATDSGGTGELFF.

The CDR3 loop reads CASSLKPRSPGANVLTF. The CDR3 DNA is TGTGCCAGCAGCTTAAAACCCCGGAGCCCTGGGGCCAACGTCCTGACTTTC. J is TRBJ2-6 and V is TRBV7-9; unclear D gene. CDR1 and CDR2 (germline): SEHNR, FQNEAQ (reference sequence). Trimming removed 2 bases at V and 2 bases at J, with 13 bases between. This CDR3 has 17 residues.

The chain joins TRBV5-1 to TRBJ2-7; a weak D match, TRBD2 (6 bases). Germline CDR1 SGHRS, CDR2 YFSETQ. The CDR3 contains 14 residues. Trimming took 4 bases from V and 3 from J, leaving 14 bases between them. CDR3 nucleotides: TGCGCCAGCAGCACCGGGACTGTTTACTACGAGCAGTACTTC. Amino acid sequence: CASSTGTVYYEQYF.

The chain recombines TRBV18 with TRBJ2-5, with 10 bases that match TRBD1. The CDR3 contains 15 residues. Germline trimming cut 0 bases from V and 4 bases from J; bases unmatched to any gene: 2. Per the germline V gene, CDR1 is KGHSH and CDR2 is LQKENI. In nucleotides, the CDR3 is TGTGCCAGCTCACCACCGGACAGGGGGGCAGAGACCCAGTACTTC. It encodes CASSPPDRGAETQYF.

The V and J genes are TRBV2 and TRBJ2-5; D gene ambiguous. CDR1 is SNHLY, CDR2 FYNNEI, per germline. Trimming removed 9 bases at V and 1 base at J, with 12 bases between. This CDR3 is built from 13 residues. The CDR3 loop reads CARGSASQETQYF. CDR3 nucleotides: TGTGCCAGGGGAAGTGCGAGCCAAGAGACCCAGTACTTC. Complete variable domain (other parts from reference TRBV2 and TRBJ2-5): EPEVTQTPSHQVTQMGQEVILRCVPISNHLYFYWYRQILGQKVEFLVSFYNNEISEKSEIFDDQFSVERPDGSNFTLKIRSTKLEDSAMYFCARGSASQETQYFGPGTRLLVL.

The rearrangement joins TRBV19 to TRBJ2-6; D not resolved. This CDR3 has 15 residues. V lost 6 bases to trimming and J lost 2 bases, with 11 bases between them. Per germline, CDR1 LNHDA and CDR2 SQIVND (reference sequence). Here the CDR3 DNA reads TGTGCCAGTAGCCTGGCCCTAACTGGGGCCAACGTCCTGACTTTC. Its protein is CASSLALTGANVLTF.

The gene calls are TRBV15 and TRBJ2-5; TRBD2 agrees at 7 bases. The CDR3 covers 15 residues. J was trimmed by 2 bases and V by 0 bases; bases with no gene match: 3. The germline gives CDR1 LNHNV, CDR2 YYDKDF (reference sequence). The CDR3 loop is CATSRDGTTQETQYF. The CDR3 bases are TGTGCCACCAGCAGAGACGGGACTACACAAGAGACCCAGTACTTC. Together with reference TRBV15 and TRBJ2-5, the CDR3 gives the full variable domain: DAMVIQNPRYQVTQFGKPVTLSCSQTLNHNVMYWYQQKSSQAPKLLFHYYDKDFNNEADTPDNFQSRRPNTSFCFLDIRSPGLGDTAMYLCATSRDGTTQETQYFGPGTRLLVL.

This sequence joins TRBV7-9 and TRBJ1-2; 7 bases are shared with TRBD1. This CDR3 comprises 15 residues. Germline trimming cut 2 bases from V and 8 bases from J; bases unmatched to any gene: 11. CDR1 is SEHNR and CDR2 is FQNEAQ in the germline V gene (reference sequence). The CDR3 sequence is CASSLWISGGLGYTF. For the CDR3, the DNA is TGTGCCAGCAGCTTATGGATATCAGGGGGACTGGGCTACACCTTC.

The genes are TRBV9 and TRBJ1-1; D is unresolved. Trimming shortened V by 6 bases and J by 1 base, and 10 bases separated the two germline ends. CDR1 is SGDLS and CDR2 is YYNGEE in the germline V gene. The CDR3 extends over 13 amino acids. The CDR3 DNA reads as TGTGCCAGCAATCGGGTTACGAACACTGAAGCTTTCTTT. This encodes CASNRVTNTEAFF.

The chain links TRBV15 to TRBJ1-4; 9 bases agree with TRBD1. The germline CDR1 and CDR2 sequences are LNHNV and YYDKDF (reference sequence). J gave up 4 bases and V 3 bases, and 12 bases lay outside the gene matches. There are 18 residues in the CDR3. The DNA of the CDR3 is TGTGCCACCAGCAGGCCCGGGACAGGGTTTTTTGGTAATGAAAAACTGTTTTTT. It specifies CATSRPGTGFFGNEKLFF.

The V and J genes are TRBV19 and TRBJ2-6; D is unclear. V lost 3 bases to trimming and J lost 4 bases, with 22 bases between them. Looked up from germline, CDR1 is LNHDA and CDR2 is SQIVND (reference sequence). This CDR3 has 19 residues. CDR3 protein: CASSIGPGRSLTGANVLTF. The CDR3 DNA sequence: TGTGCCAGTAGTATCGGACCTGGACGGAGTCTCACAGGGGCCAACGTCCTGACTTTC.

The CDR3: CASSQSGVLWNTEAFF. CDR3 bases: TGCGCCAGCAGTCAATCGGGGGTCCTTTGGAACACTGAAGCTTTCTTT. The chain carries TRBV23-1 and TRBJ1-1; D may be TRBD1 (5 bases). TRBV23-1 is classed as an ORF, of uncertain function. Trimming stripped 0 bases from V and 1 base from J, with 12 bases between. The CDR3 sequence is 16 residues long.

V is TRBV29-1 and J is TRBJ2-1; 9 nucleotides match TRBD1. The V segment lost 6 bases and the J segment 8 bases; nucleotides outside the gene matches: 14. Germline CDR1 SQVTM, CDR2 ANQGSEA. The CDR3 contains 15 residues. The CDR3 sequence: CSVDVGTGLLHEQFF. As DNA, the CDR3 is TGCAGCGTAGACGTCGGGACAGGGCTCCTCCATGAGCAGTTCTTC.